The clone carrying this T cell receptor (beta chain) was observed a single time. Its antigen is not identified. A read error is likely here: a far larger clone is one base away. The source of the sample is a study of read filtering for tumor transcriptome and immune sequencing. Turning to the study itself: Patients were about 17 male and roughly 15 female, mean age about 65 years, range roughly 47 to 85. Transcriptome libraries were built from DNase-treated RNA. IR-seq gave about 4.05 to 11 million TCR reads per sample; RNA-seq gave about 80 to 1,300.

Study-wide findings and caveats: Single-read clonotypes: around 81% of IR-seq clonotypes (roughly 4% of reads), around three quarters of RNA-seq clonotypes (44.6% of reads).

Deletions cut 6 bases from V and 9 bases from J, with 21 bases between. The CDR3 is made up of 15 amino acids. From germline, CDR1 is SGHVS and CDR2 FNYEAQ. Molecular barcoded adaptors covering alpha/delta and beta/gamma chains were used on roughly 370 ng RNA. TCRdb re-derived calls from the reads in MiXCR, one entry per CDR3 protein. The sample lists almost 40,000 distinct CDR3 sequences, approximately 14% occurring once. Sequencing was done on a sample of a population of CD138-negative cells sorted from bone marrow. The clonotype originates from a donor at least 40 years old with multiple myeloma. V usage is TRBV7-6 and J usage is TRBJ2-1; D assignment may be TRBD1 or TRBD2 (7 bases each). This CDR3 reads CASSETGRVSSEQFF. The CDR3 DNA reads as TGTGCCAGCAGTGAGACAGGGAGGGTTTCCAGTGAGCAGTTCTTC.